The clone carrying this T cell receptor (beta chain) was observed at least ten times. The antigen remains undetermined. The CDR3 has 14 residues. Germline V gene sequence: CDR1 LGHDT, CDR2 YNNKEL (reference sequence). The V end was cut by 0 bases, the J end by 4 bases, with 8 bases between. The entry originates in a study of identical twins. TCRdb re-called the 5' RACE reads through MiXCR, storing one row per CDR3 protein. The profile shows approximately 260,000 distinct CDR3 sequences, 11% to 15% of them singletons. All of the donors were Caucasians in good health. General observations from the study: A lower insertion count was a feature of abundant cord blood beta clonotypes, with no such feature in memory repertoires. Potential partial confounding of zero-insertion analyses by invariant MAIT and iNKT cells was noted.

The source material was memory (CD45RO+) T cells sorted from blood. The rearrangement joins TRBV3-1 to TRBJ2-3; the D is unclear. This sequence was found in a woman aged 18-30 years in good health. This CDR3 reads CASSQDATADTQYF. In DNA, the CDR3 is TGTGCCAGCAGCCAAGACGCGACGGCAGATACGCAGTATTTT.